Reported below is one T cell receptor beta chain. Its target is not known. CD45RO-CCR7+CD27+CD95- defined naive CD8+ T cells. This entry comes from a study of CXCR3-negative and CXCR3-positive naive CD8 T cells. The study, taken as a whole, reports: Fresh PBMCs went into most assays, and CXCR3 expression partly declined after cryopreservation. In CXCR3-positive naive cells, the TRB CDR3s were more hydrophobic than in CXCR3-negative naive cells. Naive CXCR3-positive and CXCR3-negative cells shared similar TRBV-TRBJ usage, unlike memory cells. Memory CD8+ T cell repertoires were far less diverse than both naive subsets.

This CDR3 has 15 amino acids. The libraries of TRB cDNA were prepared using 5' RACE with UMI labels. TCRdb reprocessed the 5' RACE reads and reports one entry per CDR3 protein, with no DNA. Its table records 150,000 or so distinct CDR3 sequences. This chain joins TRBV21-1 and TRBJ2-1; TCRdb returns TRBD1, unconfirmable since there is no DNA. TRBV21-1 is a recognized pseudogene. Source material: naive CXCR3+ CD8+ T cells from blood. Subset: CD45RO-CCR7+CD27+CD95- naive CD8+ T cells expressing CXCR3 (TNR3+). The origin of this receptor is a human donor in good health. Some clones in this sample may be carry-over from other donors' samples. The CDR3 loop is CARSWPYDRVNEQFF.